Listed below are T cell receptor beta chains from one sample, sequenced in a study of blood T cell repertoires in COVID-19. Produced via immunoSEQ multiplex PCR; TCRdb's table is partial and in-frame only. The repertoire holds 70,000 or so clones, with roughly 86% as singletons. The sequenced sample consisted of peripheral blood. These receptors were taken from a man aged 40-49 years with COVID-19, enrolled during active disease. Each CDR3 is given with its conserved first and last residue. The D gene is left open where the match is weak. The size entry is marked missing in some rows and otherwise reads once, few, many or a size class.

D	J	V	size	CDR3	DNA
TRBD1	TRBJ2-7	TRBV6-5	.	CASSRTGTGNYEQYF	TGTGCCAGCAGTAGGACCGGGACAGGGAACTACGAGCAGTACTTC
TRBD2	TRBJ2-3	TRBV27	few	CASSSALGRGGTDTQYF	TGTGCCAGCAGTTCCGCGCTGGGGCGGGGGGGCACAGATACGCAGTATTTT
.	TRBJ2-5	TRBV9	.	CASTIGGESQETQYF	TGTGCCAGCACCATAGGTGGAGAGAGCCAAGAGACCCAGTACTTC
.	TRBJ1-6	TRBV7-9	once	CASSQGSAYNSPLHF	TGTGCCAGCAGCCAGGGGAGCGCCTATAATTCACCCCTCCACTTT
.	TRBJ2-7	TRBV2	.	CASSPTYYEQYF	TGTGCCAGCAGCCCAACTTACTACGAGCAGTACTTC
.	TRBJ1-6	TRBV5-1	few	CASSLRSSNSPLHF	TGCGCCAGCAGCTTGCGTTCTTCTAATTCACCCCTCCACTTT
.	TRBJ2-2	TRBV6-6	.	CASSHQSPITGELFF	TGTGCCAGCAGTCACCAAAGCCCAATAACCGGGGAGCTGTTTTTT
TRBD1	TRBJ1-6	TRBV4-1	.	CASSQRGQGASNSPLHF	TGCGCCAGCAGCCAAAGGGGACAGGGAGCCTCTAATTCACCCCTCCACTTT
TRBD1	TRBJ2-1	TRBV6-6	.	CASSYGQGVNEQFF	TGTGCCAGCAGTTACGGGCAGGGGGTAAATGAGCAGTTCTTC
TRBD1	TRBJ2-3	TRBV2	.	CASRGDSVTDTQYF	TGTGCCAGCAGGGGGGACAGTGTGACAGATACGCAGTATTTT
.	TRBJ1-5	TRBV19	once	CASSIVPGSQPQHF	TGTGCCAGTAGTATAGTCCCAGGTAGTCAGCCCCAGCATTTT
.	TRBJ1-6	TRBV30	.	CAWTRRASYNSPLHF	TGTGCCTGGACCCGCAGGGCATCCTATAATTCACCCCTCCACTTT
.	TRBJ1-5	TRBV5-5	.	CASSLYGQGQPQHF	TGTGCCAGCAGCTTGTATGGGCAGGGTCAGCCCCAGCATTTT
.	TRBJ1-2	TRBV13	.	CASSLEANYGYTF	TGTGCCAGCAGCTTAGAAGCGAACTATGGCTACACCTTC
.	TRBJ1-5	TRBV3-1/TRBV3-2	few	CASSQGELGNQPQHF	TGTGCCAGCAGCCAAGGGGAGTTAGGCAATCAGCCCCAGCATTTT
.	TRBJ2-3	TRBV11-2	.	CASSLSVRGDTQYF	TGTGCCAGCAGCTTAAGTGTGCGAGGAGATACGCAGTATTTT
TRBD1	TRBJ2-2	TRBV9	.	CASSVTGAGELFF	TGTGCCAGCAGCGTGACAGGGGCCGGGGAGCTGTTTTTT
.	TRBJ1-6	TRBV7-2	.	CASSPTTFYNSPLHF	TGTGCCAGCAGCCCGACAACGTTCTATAATTCACCCCTCCACTTT
.	TRBJ1-2	TRBV6-6	.	CASSYDGQNYGYTF	TGTGCCAGCAGTTACGATGGGCAGAACTATGGCTACACCTTC
.	TRBJ1-2	TRBV9	.	CASSVATENYGYTF	TGTGCCAGCAGCGTAGCTACGGAGAACTATGGCTACACCTTC
.	TRBJ2-7	TRBV12-1	.	CASSLPGLDIIYEQYF	TGTGCCAGCAGCTTACCGGGACTAGATATTATCTACGAGCAGTACTTC
.	TRBJ1-2	TRBV5-4	.	CASSLFGPGLYGYTF	TGTGCCAGCAGCTTGTTTGGGCCGGGATTATATGGCTACACCTTC
TRBD2	TRBJ2-1	TRBV11-3	.	CASSLGGLSYNEQFF	TGTGCCAGCAGCTTAGGGGGACTAAGTTACAATGAGCAGTTCTTC
.	TRBJ2-1	TRBV5-4	once	CASSLTGPYEQFF	TGTGCCAGCAGCTTGACAGGGCCCTATGAGCAGTTCTTC
.	TRBJ2-7	TRBV29-1	.	CSVEDRSRFYEQYF	TGCAGCGTTGAAGATAGGAGTAGGTTTTACGAGCAGTACTTC
.	TRBJ2-1	TRBV30	.	CAWNREDEQFF	TGTGCCTGGAACAGGGAAGATGAGCAGTTCTTC
.	TRBJ1-1	TRBV19	few	CASSHRSLDTEAFF	TGTGCCAGTAGTCACAGGTCCTTGGACACTGAAGCTTTCTTT
.	TRBJ1-6	TRBV6-1	.	CASSELRAGASYNSPLHF	TGTGCCAGCAGTGAATTGAGGGCAGGGGCCTCCTATAATTCACCCCTCCACTTT
.	TRBJ2-1	TRBV12-1	.	CASSWGTSGRRSYNEQFF	TGTGCCAGCAGCTGGGGGACTAGCGGGCGTCGCTCCTACAATGAGCAGTTCTTC
TRBD2	TRBJ2-1	TRBV3-1/TRBV3-2	.	CASSQAGVSYNEQFF	TGTGCCAGCAGCCAGGCGGGGGTCTCCTACAATGAGCAGTTCTTC
.	TRBJ2-2	TRBV10-3	.	CAIRIGQNTGELFF	TGTGCCATCAGAATAGGACAGAACACCGGGGAGCTGTTTTTT
.	TRBJ2-5	TRBV5-4	once	CASTYLGGAGETQYF	TGTGCCAGCACTTACCTAGGGGGGGCTGGTGAGACCCAGTACTTC
.	TRBJ1-2	TRBV6-5	.	CASSYSGTPIVYTF	TGTGCCAGCAGTTACTCCGGGACACCTATAGTTTACACCTTC
TRBD1	TRBJ1-1	TRBV29-1	.	CSVHRDSTEAFF	TGCAGCGTCCACAGGGACAGCACTGAAGCTTTCTTT
.	TRBJ1-2	TRBV10-3	.	CAIRDRKVNGYTF	TGTGCCATCAGGGACAGAAAAGTGAATGGCTACACCTTC
.	TRBJ1-5	TRBV7-9	.	CASSLMWEGNSNQPQHF	TGTGCCAGCAGCTTGATGTGGGAGGGAAATAGCAATCAGCCCCAGCATTTT
.	TRBJ1-4	TRBV11-2	.	CASSLQGFAKLFF	TGTGCCAGCAGTTTACAGGGTTTTGCAAAACTGTTTTTT